These 21 T cell receptor beta chains share one sample of origin, sequenced in a study of OX40 agonist ivuxolimab in advanced cancers. Only in-frame clones appear in the TCRdb table, and some are missing; sequencing was by immunoSEQ multiplex PCR. This sample has about 68,000 clones, with about 90% found just once. The specimen comprised CD4+ or CD8+ T cells sorted from blood, sampled in a trial of the OX40 agonist ivuxolimab. All receptors derive from an adult with an advanced solid tumor such as melanoma, head and neck, liver or kidney cancer.

V is TRBV4-1 and J is TRBJ2-2; tentatively, D is TRBD1 (5 bases). Trimming removed 1 base at V and 5 bases at J, with 17 bases between. Germline assignment: CDR1 MGHRA and CDR2 YSYEKL. CDR3 size: 17 residues. CDR3 in amino acids: CASSQGRARANTGELFF. In DNA form, the CDR3 reads TGCGCCAGCAGCCAAGGTCGGGCCAGGGCAAATACCGGGGAGCTGTTTTTT.

The chain couples TRBV19 to TRBJ1-5, with D tentatively TRBD1 (5 bases). Trimming pared 5 bases from V and 2 bases from J, leaving 7 bases between. Per the germline V gene, CDR1 is LNHDA and CDR2 is SQIVND (reference sequence). The CDR3 runs to 13 residues. The chain's CDR3 is CASSEGGNQPQHF. The CDR3 nucleotides are TGTGCCAGTAGTGAAGGGGGCAATCAGCCCCAGCATTTT. The full variable domain, completed using reference TRBV19 and TRBJ1-5, is DGGITQSPKYLFRKEGQNVTLSCEQNLNHDAMYWYRQDPGQGLRLIYYSQIVNDFQKGDIAEGYSVSREKKESFPLTVTSAQKNPTAFYLCASSEGGNQPQHFGDGTRLSIL.

As DNA, the CDR3 is TGTGCCAGCAGCCCAGCGGGGAGAGGCTCTAACTATGGCTACACCTTC. Translation gives CASSPAGRGSNYGYTF. This sequence joins TRBV13 and TRBJ1-2; D is ambiguous. CDR1 PRHDT and CDR2 FYEKMQ come from the germline V gene (reference sequence). This CDR3 is built from 16 residues. With 5 bases removed from V and 0 bases from J, the gap between germline ends came to 16 bases.

This chain links TRBV21-1 with TRBJ2-6. TRBV21-1 is a documented pseudogene. This CDR3 is 17 amino acids long. The CDR3 DNA reads TGTGCCAGCAGCAAAGAAGAAGGGCCCTCTGGGGCCAACGTCCTGACTTTC. It yields the protein CASSKEEGPSGANVLTF.

This clone was counted a single time. The J gene is TRBJ2-1, the V gene TRBV20-1; D gene ambiguous. Trimming cost V 4 bases and J 7 bases, with 5 bases left between them. This CDR3 region has 10 residues. Germline CDR1 DFQATT, CDR2 SNEGSKA (reference sequence). CDR3 sequence (DNA): TGCAGTGCTATCCGAAATGAGCAGTTCTTC. Translating it yields CSAIRNEQFF.

The V and J genes are TRBV19 and TRBJ2-7; 8 positions match TRBD1. The germline gives CDR1 LNHDA, CDR2 SQIVND (reference sequence). Losses at the gene ends were 0 bases for V and 3 bases for J; bases not matched to a gene: 13. The CDR3 consists of 18 residues. This chain's CDR3 is CASSIDWPRTGSGYEQYF. In DNA form, the CDR3 reads TGTGCCAGTAGTATAGATTGGCCCCGGACAGGGAGCGGCTACGAGCAGTACTTC.

V and J are TRBV6-1 and TRBJ2-7; 8 nucleotides align to TRBD1. The length of the CDR3 is 14 residues. The ends lost 5 bases at V and 2 bases at J; junction bases unmatched: 5. Germline CDR1 is MNHNS and CDR2 is SASEGT. CDR3 DNA sequence: TGTGCCAGCAGTAAGGGACAGGTAACCTACGAGCAGTACTTC. Residues: CASSKGQVTYEQYF.

V usage is TRBV21-1 and J usage is TRBJ2-5; the table's D call, TRBD2, has no DNA check behind it. TRBV21-1 is listed as a pseudogene. This CDR3 region has 11 residues. CDR3 amino acids: CASSIRETQYF. CDR3 DNA: TGTGCCAGCAGCATTCGAGAGACCCAGTACTTC.

Here the CDR3 DNA reads TGTGCCTGGAGTGCCCCGGACCGCCGCGATCAGCCCCAGCATTTT. Encoded protein: CAWSAPDRRDQPQHF. This chain connects TRBV30 to TRBJ1-5; D is uncertain. CDR1 and CDR2 from the germline V gene are GTSNPN and SVGIG (reference sequence). V gave up 1 base and J gave up 5 bases, with 15 bases separating them. The CDR3 length is 15 residues.

V is TRBV7-9 and J is TRBJ2-6, with TRBD1 as a possible D gene (6 bases). The V and J ends lost 5 bases and 2 bases respectively, with 10 bases between them. CDR1 SEHNR and CDR2 FQNEAQ come from the germline V gene (reference sequence). This CDR3 region has 15 residues. The CDR3 DNA reads as TGTGCCAGCAGCCCAGAGGGGGCTGGGGCCAACGTCCTGACTTTC. This gives the protein CASSPEGAGANVLTF. The variable domain in full, completed from reference TRBV7-9 and TRBJ2-6, reads DTGVSQNPRHKITKRGQNVTFRCDPISEHNRLYWYRQTLGQGPEFLTYFQNEAQLEKSRLLSDRFSAERPKGSFSTLEIQRTEQGDSAMYLCASSPEGAGANVLTFGAGSRLTVL.

The CDR3 sequence is CASSLFPESSSGYTF. The CDR3 DNA is TGTGCCAGCAGCTTATTCCCGGAATCTTCAAGCGGCTACACCTTC. The genes are TRBV7-3 and TRBJ1-2; D gene ambiguous. CDR1 is SGHTA, CDR2 FQGTGA, per germline. The V end was cut by 2 bases, the J end by 8 bases, with 18 bases between. This CDR3 is built from 15 residues.

The rearrangement joins TRBV6-1 to TRBJ2-1; D uncertain. This CDR3 comprises 11 residues. Trimming cost V 7 bases and J 4 bases, with 5 bases left between them. Looked up from germline, CDR1 is MNHNS and CDR2 is SASEGT. The DNA of the CDR3 is TGTGCCAGCAACACTTACAATGAGCAGTTCTTC. Its translation: CASNTYNEQFF.

The chain links TRBV9 to TRBJ1-2; TRBD1 aligns across 7 bases. The CDR3 extends over 14 amino acids. The germline CDR1 and CDR2 sequences are SGDLS and YYNGEE. Germline trimming cut 0 bases from V and 5 bases from J; bases unmatched to any gene: 4. The CDR3 DNA reads TGTGCCAGCAGCGTAGGGACAGGAGAATATGGCTACACCTTC. It encodes CASSVGTGEYGYTF.

This chain connects TRBV27 to TRBJ1-1, with 9 positions matching TRBD1. The germline CDR1 and CDR2 sequences are MNHEY and SMNVEV (reference sequence). With V trimmed by 4 bases and J by 0 bases, 6 bases remained unmatched. CDR3 size: 16 residues. CDR3 region: CASSSTGGSMNTEAFF. DNA of the CDR3: TGTGCCAGCAGTTCAACAGGGGGCAGTATGAACACTGAAGCTTTCTTT.

This sequence joins TRBV14 and TRBJ1-2; D is ambiguous. Germline values: CDR1 SGHDN, CDR2 FVKESK. The CDR3 spans 12 residues. Deletions cut 4 bases from V and 4 bases from J, with 7 bases between. CDR3 sequence reads: CASSPAAYGYTF. CDR3 DNA sequence: TGTGCCAGCAGCCCGGCGGCCTATGGCTACACCTTC.

The gene calls are TRBV30 and TRBJ1-1; the D gene is possibly TRBD1 (5 bases). The CDR3 runs 12 residues. V lost 2 bases, J lost 4 bases, and 8 bases lay in between. Germline V CDR1 and CDR2: GTSNPN, SVGIG (reference sequence). The DNA for the CDR3 is TGTGCCTGGAGTTCAGGGACCACTGAAGCTTTCTTT. Its protein is CAWSSGTTEAFF.

The V call is TRBV28, the J call TRBJ1-6; D unresolved. The CDR3 loop spans 17 amino acids. The V gene lost 6 bases and the J gene lost 1 base, with 16 bases spanning the gap. The germline V gene has CDR1 MDHEN and CDR2 SYDVKM. The CDR3 region is CASSPVTGVSYNSPLHF. CDR3 nucleotides: TGTGCCAGCAGCCCCGTTACTGGGGTTTCCTATAATTCACCCCTCCACTTT. Filled out from reference TRBV28 and TRBJ1-6, the complete variable domain reads DVKVTQSSRYLVKRTGEKVFLECVQDMDHENMFWYRQDPGLGLRLIYFSYDVKMKEKGDIPEGYSVSREKKERFSLILESASTNQTSMYLCASSPVTGVSYNSPLHFGNGTRLTVT.

The CDR3 bases are TGTGCCAGCAGCTTCGCGCGAGCGGTATCCTACGAGCAGTACTTC. Translating it yields CASSFARAVSYEQYF. V and J are TRBV7-8 and TRBJ2-7, with D possibly matching TRBD2 (5 bases). The CDR3 sequence is 15 residues long. Germline lookup yields CDR1 SGHVS and CDR2 FQNEAQ. The V end was cut by 3 bases, the J end by 1 base, with 13 bases between.

This chain uses TRBV6-1 with TRBJ2-7, with 11 nucleotides matching TRBD2. The length of the CDR3 is 16 residues. From germline, CDR1 is MNHNS and CDR2 SASEGT. V trimming: 3 bases; J trimming: 6 bases; junction bases outside the gene matches: 10. In DNA form, the CDR3 reads TGTGCCAGCAGTGACCCCCCTCTAGCGGGAGGACGCGAGCAGTACTTC. This sequence encodes CASSDPPLAGGREQYF.

The CDR3 sequence: CASSSGLAGGPGDTQYF. DNA for the CDR3: TGTGCCAGTAGTTCCGGACTAGCGGGAGGCCCTGGGGATACGCAGTATTTT. The rearrangement links TRBV19 to TRBJ2-3; TRBD2 agrees at 14 bases. Germline CDR1 LNHDA, CDR2 SQIVND (reference sequence). The CDR3 spans 17 residues. After removal of 5 bases from V and 6 bases from J, the junction contained 10 bases not matched to a gene.

This chain links TRBV5-1 with TRBJ2-3; 7 nucleotides match TRBD2. J was trimmed by 3 bases and V by 0 bases; bases with no gene match: 4. In germline, CDR1 is SGHRS, CDR2 YFSETQ. CDR3 length: 15 amino acids. In DNA, the CDR3 is TGCGCCAGCAGCTTGGTGCGGGAGTCTACAGATACGCAGTATTTT. Its protein product is CASSLVRESTDTQYF.